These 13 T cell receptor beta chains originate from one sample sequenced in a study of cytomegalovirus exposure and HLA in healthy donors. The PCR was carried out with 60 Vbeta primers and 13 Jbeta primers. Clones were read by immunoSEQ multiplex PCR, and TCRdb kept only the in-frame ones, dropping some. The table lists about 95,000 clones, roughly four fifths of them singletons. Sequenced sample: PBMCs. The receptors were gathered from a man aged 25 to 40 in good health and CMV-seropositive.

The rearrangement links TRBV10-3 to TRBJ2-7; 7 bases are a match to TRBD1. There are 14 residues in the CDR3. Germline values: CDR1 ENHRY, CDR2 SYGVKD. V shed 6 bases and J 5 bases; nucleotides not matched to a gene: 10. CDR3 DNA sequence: TGTGCCATCAGACGAACAGGGGCGCTCGACGAGCAGTACTTC. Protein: CAIRRTGALDEQYF.

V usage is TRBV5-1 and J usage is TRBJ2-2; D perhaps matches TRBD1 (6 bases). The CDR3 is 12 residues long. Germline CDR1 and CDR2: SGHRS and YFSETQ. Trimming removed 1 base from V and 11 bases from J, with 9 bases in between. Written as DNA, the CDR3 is TGCGCCAGCAGCTTGACAGGGTCAGAGCTGTTTTTT. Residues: CASSLTGSELFF.

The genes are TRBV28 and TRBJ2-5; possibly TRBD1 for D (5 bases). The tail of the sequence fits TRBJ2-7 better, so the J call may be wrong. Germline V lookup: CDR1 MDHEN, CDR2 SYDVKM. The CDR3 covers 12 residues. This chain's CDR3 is CASSQTRGEQYF. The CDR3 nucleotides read TGTGCCAGCAGCCAAACAAGGGGCGAGCAGTACTTC.

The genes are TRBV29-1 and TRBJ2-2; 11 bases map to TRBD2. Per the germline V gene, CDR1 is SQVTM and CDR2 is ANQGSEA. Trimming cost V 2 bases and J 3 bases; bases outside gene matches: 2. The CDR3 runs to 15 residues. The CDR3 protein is CSVETSGRHTGELFF. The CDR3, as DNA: TGCAGCGTTGAAACTAGCGGGAGACACACCGGGGAGCTGTTTTTT.

In nucleotides, the CDR3 is TGTGCCAGTAGTATAATCCAGGGTAACACTGAAGCTTTCTTT. Encoded protein: CASSIIQGNTEAFF. The V call is TRBV19, the J call TRBJ1-1, with D possibly matching TRBD1 (5 bases). The CDR3 totals 14 residues. Trimming stripped 2 bases from V and 2 bases from J, with 9 bases between. The germline gives CDR1 LNHDA, CDR2 SQIVND (reference sequence).

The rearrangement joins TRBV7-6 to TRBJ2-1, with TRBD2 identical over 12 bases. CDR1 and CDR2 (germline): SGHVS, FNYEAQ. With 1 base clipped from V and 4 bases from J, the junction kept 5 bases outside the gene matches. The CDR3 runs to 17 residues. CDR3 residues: CASSLDFGTSGYNEQFF. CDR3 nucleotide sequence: TGTGCCAGCAGCTTAGATTTTGGGACTAGCGGGTACAATGAGCAGTTCTTC.

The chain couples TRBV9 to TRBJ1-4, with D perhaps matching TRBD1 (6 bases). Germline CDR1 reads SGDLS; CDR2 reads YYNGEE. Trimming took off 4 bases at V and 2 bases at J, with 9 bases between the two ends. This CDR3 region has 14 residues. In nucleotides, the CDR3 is TGTGCCAGCAGCTCCGGACAGACTAATGAAAAACTGTTTTTT. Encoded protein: CASSSGQTNEKLFF.

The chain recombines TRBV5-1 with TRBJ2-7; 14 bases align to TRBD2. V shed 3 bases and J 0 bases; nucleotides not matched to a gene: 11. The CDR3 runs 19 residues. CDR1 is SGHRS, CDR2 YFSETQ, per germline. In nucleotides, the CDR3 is TGCGCCAGCAGCTCCTCCTCTCCGGGACTAGCGGGGGCCTCCTACGAGCAGTACTTC. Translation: CASSSSSPGLAGASYEQYF.

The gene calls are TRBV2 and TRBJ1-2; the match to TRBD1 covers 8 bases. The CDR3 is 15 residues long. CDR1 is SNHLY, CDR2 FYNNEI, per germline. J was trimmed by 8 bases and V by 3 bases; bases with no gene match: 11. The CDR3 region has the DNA TGTGCCAGCAGTGATAGGTGGCAGGGGGCGGAGGGCTACACCTTC. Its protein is CASSDRWQGAEGYTF.

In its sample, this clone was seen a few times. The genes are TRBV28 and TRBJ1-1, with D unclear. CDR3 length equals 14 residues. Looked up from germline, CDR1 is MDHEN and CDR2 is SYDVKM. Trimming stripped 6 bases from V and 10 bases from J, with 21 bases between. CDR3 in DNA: TGTGCCAGCAGCCGTACTAAGGAGGGTAGTGGAGCTTTCTTT. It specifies CASSRTKEGSGAFF.

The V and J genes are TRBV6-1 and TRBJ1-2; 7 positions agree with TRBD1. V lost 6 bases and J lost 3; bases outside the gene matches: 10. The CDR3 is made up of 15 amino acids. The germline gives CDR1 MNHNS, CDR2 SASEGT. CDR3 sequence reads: CASSSRQGNDYGYTF. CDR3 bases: TGTGCCAGCAGCTCCCGACAGGGAAACGACTATGGCTACACCTTC.

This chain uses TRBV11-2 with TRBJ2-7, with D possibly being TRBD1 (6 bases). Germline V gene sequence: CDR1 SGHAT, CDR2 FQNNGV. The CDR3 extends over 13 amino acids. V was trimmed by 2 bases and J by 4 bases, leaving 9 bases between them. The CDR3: CASSLRGGYEQYF. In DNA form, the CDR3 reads TGTGCCAGCAGCTTAAGAGGGGGATACGAGCAGTACTTC.

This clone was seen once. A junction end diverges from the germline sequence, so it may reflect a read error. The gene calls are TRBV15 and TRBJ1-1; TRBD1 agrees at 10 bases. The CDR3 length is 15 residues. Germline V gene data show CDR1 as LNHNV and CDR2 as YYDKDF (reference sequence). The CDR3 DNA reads TGTGCCACCAGCGGAGACAGGGGGCTTTACACTGAAGCTTTCTTT. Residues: CATSGDRGLYTEAFF.